Each of the 4 T cell receptor beta chains below was sequenced from the same sample in a study of human T cells and chemical hapten exposure. One entry per CDR3 protein results from TCRdb running MiXCR on the RACE reads. Among around 52,000 distinct CDR3 sequences listed, approximately 9.3% were seen once. Time point specified: patch test 1, 2 weeks after DPC sensitization. Stated treatment: therapeutic diphenylcyclopropenone sensitization with weekly scalp DPC. The sample consisted of whole blood, taken in connection with sensitization to the hapten diphenylcyclopropenone (DPC). The receptors shown here come from a woman aged 40 to 50 with alopecia areata. Some clones in this sample may be carry-over from other donors' samples.

Many counts were recorded for this clonotype. This chain connects TRBV4-1 to TRBJ1-1, with D tentatively TRBD1 (5 bases). Deletions cut 1 base from V and 3 bases from J, with 18 bases between. There are 17 residues in the CDR3. Germline V gene data show CDR1 as MGHRA and CDR2 as YSYEKL. The chain's CDR3 is CASSQGLGRGIYTEAFF. In DNA, the CDR3 is TGCGCCAGCAGCCAAGGCCTAGGTCGGGGGATTTACACTGAAGCTTTCTTT.

This clonotype came up many times. The V call is TRBV29-1, the J call TRBJ2-7; D may be TRBD1 or TRBD2 (5 bases each). The CDR3 runs to 10 residues. Germline V gene lookup returns CDR1 SQVTM and CDR2 ANQGSEA. V was clipped by 4 bases and J by 6 bases, with 7 bases between them. The CDR3 spells CSVGDVEQYF. CDR3 sequence (DNA): TGCAGCGTTGGGGACGTCGAGCAGTACTTC.

On this clonotype: Germline and junction disagree at one end, which may indicate a read error. V is TRBV11-1 and J is TRBJ2-1, with 12 bases aligning to TRBD2. Germline loops: CDR1 SGHAT, CDR2 FQDESV (reference sequence). This CDR3 is built from 18 residues. The CDR3 bases are TGTGTCAGCAGCTTCACTTTTCCGACTAGCGGGGGCGAGAATGAGCAGTTCTTC. Protein sequence: CVSSFTFPTSGGENEQFF.

The V and J genes are TRBV21-1 and TRBJ1-6; the table names TRBD1, a call not compared with the DNA. TRBV21-1 is reported as a pseudogene. The CDR3 loop spans 16 amino acids. The CDR3 coding sequence is TGTGCCAGCACCGGGGAGGGGGCCTTAGAGTGTTCACCCCTCCACTTT. Protein sequence: CASTGEGALECSPLHF.